Described below is a single T cell receptor beta chain sequence and its context. Its antigen remains unidentified. The CDR3 carries no conserved terminal phenylalanine or tryptophan, so it likely arises from a read error. This sample was included in a study of molecular identifiers for immune sequencing clone quantification. TCRdb re-called the PCR reads with MiXCR, one entry per CDR3 protein. The sample contains roughly 100,000 distinct CDR3 sequences, about 35% of which appear only once. Study outcomes and limitations: Spiked Jurkat TCR RNA from one cell was reportedly detectable among about a million naive cells.

The length of the CDR3 is 15 residues. Germline CDR1 reads MDHEN; CDR2 reads SYDVKM. The J segment lost 0 bases and the V segment lost 7 bases, leaving 3 bases of the junction unmatched. This clonotype was sampled from a human donor in good health. Some libraries in this study had Jurkat cell RNA spiked in. The chain links TRBV28 to TRBJ2-4; 10 bases map to TRBD2. Sequencing used naive CD8+ T cells from blood, with Jurkat cell RNA spiked in. Subset described: FACS-sorted CD8+CD4-CCR7+CD45RA+ naive T cells. The CDR3 nucleotides are TGTGCCAGCAAGCGGGAGGGCCCAGCCAAAAACATTCAGTACCTC. Amino acids: CASKREGPAKNIQYL.